One sample yielded the 9 T cell receptor beta chains listed below, sequenced in a study of OX40 agonist ivuxolimab in advanced cancers. The method was immunoSEQ multiplex PCR; TCRdb's version includes in-frame clones alone and lacks a portion of them. Here the sample spans about 70,000 clones, about 83% being singletons. Here the sequenced sample was CD4+ or CD8+ T cells sorted from blood, taken in a trial of the OX40 agonist ivuxolimab. All receptors come from an adult with an advanced solid tumor such as melanoma, head and neck, liver or kidney cancer.

The rearrangement joins TRBV5-1 to TRBJ2-5; D could derive from TRBD1 or TRBD2 (5 bases each). From germline, CDR1 is SGHRS and CDR2 YFSETQ. This CDR3 has 15 amino acids. Trimming removed 0 bases from V and 5 bases from J, with 14 bases in between. The CDR3 loop is CASSLAGAEGETQYF. The CDR3 coding sequence is TGCGCCAGCAGCTTGGCCGGGGCAGAAGGGGAGACCCAGTACTTC.

The rearrangement links TRBV7-9 to TRBJ2-5; 9 nucleotides match TRBD2. The V gene's germline CDR1 is SEHNR and CDR2 FQNEAQ (reference sequence). The CDR3 spans 18 residues. The J segment lost 4 bases and the V segment lost 5 bases, leaving 17 bases of the junction unmatched. CDR3 in DNA: TGTGCCAGCAGCCAACTCCCCGGACTAGCGAGTATAAGAGAGACCCAGTACTTC. Amino acids: CASSQLPGLASIRETQYF. Full variable domain (remainder filled in from reference TRBV7-9 and TRBJ2-5): DTGVSQNPRHKITKRGQNVTFRCDPISEHNRLYWYRQTLGQGPEFLTYFQNEAQLEKSRLLSDRFSAERPKGSFSTLEIQRTEQGDSAMYLCASSQLPGLASIRETQYFGPGTRLLVL.

The chain combines TRBV11-2 with TRBJ2-7; D ambiguous. Germline lookup yields CDR1 SGHAT and CDR2 FQNNGV. The V and J ends lost 1 base and 6 bases respectively, with 16 bases between them. This CDR3 contains 15 residues. The CDR3 DNA follows: TGTGCCAGCAGCTTAGTCGCCGGGTCTTGGGTCGAGCAGTACTTC. Translation gives CASSLVAGSWVEQYF.

V usage is TRBV5-1 and J usage is TRBJ1-6; weak D call: TRBD1 (5 bases). From germline, CDR1 is SGHRS and CDR2 YFSETQ. The CDR3 runs 18 residues. Trimming took off 1 base at V and 2 bases at J, with 16 bases between the two ends. CDR3 nucleotide sequence: TGCGCCAGCAGCTTGTACCCCTTTGACAGAGCCTATAATTCACCCCTCCACTTT. Translated, it gives CASSLYPFDRAYNSPLHF.

The CDR3 sequence: CSPLGRDRGKAGANVLTF. CDR3 nucleotide sequence: TGCAGCCCCCTTGGGAGGGACAGGGGGAAGGCTGGGGCCAACGTCCTGACTTTC. The chain links TRBV29-1 to TRBJ2-6; 11 bases agree with TRBD1. With 8 bases clipped from V and 2 bases from J, the junction kept 14 bases outside the gene matches. From germline, CDR1 is SQVTM and CDR2 ANQGSEA. This CDR3 contains 18 residues.

The J gene is TRBJ2-7, the V gene TRBV5-5; 10 bases are shared with TRBD2. The germline V gene has CDR1 SGHKS and CDR2 YYEKEE (reference sequence). Trimming cost V 5 bases and J 6 bases; bases outside gene matches: 5. The CDR3 loop spans 13 amino acids. Here the CDR3 DNA reads TGTGCCAGCAGGGTGGTAGCGGGAGGCGAGCAGTACTTC. Translating gives CASRVVAGGEQYF.

V is TRBV7-2 and J is TRBJ1-2; D is undetermined. The germline CDR1 and CDR2 sequences are SGHTA and FQGNSA. The V end was cut by 2 bases, the J end by 4 bases, with 8 bases between. The CDR3 runs 13 residues. As DNA, the CDR3 is TGTGCCAGCAGCTTAACAGCCGCCTATGGCTACACCTTC. It specifies CASSLTAAYGYTF.

This sequence joins TRBV25-1 and TRBJ2-4; possibly TRBD1 for D (6 bases). V dropped 6 bases and J dropped 9 bases, with 12 bases sitting between them. Looked up from germline, CDR1 is MGHDK and CDR2 is SYGVNS. This CDR3 has 12 amino acids. DNA for the CDR3: TGTGCCAGCAGGATGGACAGTTCCATTCAGTACTTC. It specifies CASRMDSSIQYF.

This sequence joins TRBV7-9 and TRBJ2-7; 7 bases are a match to TRBD1. Germline assignment: CDR1 SEHNR and CDR2 FQNEAQ (reference sequence). The CDR3 has 15 amino acids. Trimming removed 4 bases from V and 2 bases from J; junction bases left unmatched: 8. The CDR3 is CASSSRQGRAYEQYF. CDR3 nucleotides: TGTGCCAGCAGCTCAAGACAGGGTAGAGCCTACGAGCAGTACTTC.